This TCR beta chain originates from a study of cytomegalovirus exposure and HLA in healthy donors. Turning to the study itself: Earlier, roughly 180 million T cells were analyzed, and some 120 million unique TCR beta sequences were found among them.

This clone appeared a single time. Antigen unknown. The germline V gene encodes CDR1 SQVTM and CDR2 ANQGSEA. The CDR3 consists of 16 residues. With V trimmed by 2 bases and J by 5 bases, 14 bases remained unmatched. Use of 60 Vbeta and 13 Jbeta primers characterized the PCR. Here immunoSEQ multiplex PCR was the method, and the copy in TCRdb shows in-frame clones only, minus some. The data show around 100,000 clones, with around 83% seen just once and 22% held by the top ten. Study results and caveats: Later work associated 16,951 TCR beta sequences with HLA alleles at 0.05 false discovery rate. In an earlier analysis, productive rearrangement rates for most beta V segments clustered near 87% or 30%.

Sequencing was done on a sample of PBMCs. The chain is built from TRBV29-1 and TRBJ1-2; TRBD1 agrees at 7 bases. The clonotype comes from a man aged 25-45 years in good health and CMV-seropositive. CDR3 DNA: TGCAGCGTTGAAACTGGGAGGACGACAGGGAAGTATGGCTACACCTTC. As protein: CSVETGRTTGKYGYTF. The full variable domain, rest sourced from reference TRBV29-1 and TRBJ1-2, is SAVISQKPSRDICQRGTSLTIQCQVDSQVTMMFWYRQQPGQSLTLIATANQGSEATYESGFVIDKFPISRPNLTFSTLTVSNMSPEDSSIYLCSVETGRTTGKYGYTFGSGTRLTVV.